A single sample is the source of the 13 T cell receptor beta chains below, sequenced in a study of regulatory T cells in long-lasting Graves disease. The authors built TCR beta libraries using iRepertoire HTBI primers and Arm-PCR of CDR3 regions. MiXCR, run by TCRdb on the multiplex PCR reads, gives a single entry per CDR3 protein. The data show some 500,000 distinct CDR3 sequences, approximately 15% seen once. The time point here: newly diagnosed GD, antithyroid drugs for less than 3 months. Preparation of the TCR library used RNA extracted from PBMCs. These same data were also listed under a study on T cells in Graves' hyperthyroidism and ophthalmopathy.

The material sequenced was peripheral blood mononuclear cells (PBMCs), taken at new diagnosis, from a patient treated with antithyroid drugs. These receptors all come from a man younger than 45 with Graves disease.

This clonotype was observed at least ten times. The chain employs TRBV5-1 and TRBJ2-1; 10 nucleotides line up with TRBD1. Looked up from germline, CDR1 is SGHRS and CDR2 is YFSETQ. This CDR3 is 15 amino acids long. The J segment lost 4 bases and the V segment lost 4 bases, leaving 5 bases of the junction unmatched. CDR3 bases: TGCGCCAGCAGCAAGGGACAGGGGAGGTACAATGAGCAGTTCTTC. Its protein product is CASSKGQGRYNEQFF. Full variable domain (remainder filled in from reference TRBV5-1 and TRBJ2-1): KAGVTQTPRYLIKTRGQQVTLSCSPISGHRSVSWYQQTPGQGLQFLFEYFSETQRNKGNFPGRFSGRQFSNSRSEMNVSTLELGDSALYLCASSKGQGRYNEQFFGPGTRLTVL.

In this sample, this clonotype turned up many times. This chain uses TRBV14 with TRBJ2-1, with D perhaps TRBD1 (5 bases). This CDR3 spans 15 amino acids. V lost 3 bases to trimming and J lost 4 bases, with 13 bases between them. Germline V gene lookup returns CDR1 SGHDN and CDR2 FVKESK. This CDR3 reads CASSHSGRGYNEQFF. Here the CDR3 DNA reads TGTGCCAGCAGCCATTCCGGAAGGGGTTACAATGAGCAGTTCTTC.

There are many counts of this clonotype. The J gene is TRBJ2-7, the V gene TRBV5-1; TRBD2 matches 11 bases. CDR1 and CDR2 from the germline V gene are SGHRS and YFSETQ. Trimming cost V 4 bases and J 12 bases; bases outside gene matches: 3. The CDR3 runs 11 residues. CDR3 sequence reads: CASSNSGRAYF. The CDR3 bases are TGCGCCAGCAGCAATAGCGGGAGGGCGTACTTC.

This clonotype was recorded at least ten times. V gene TRBV9 combines with J gene TRBJ2-7; perhaps TRBD1 as D (5 bases). In germline, CDR1 is SGDLS, CDR2 YYNGEE. The ends were cut back, 2 bases at V and 2 bases at J, with 11 bases in the middle. This CDR3 region has 14 residues. In nucleotides, the CDR3 is TGTGCCAGCAGCGTTGAGGCAGGGCCCTACGAGCAGTACTTC. Residues: CASSVEAGPYEQYF.

This clonotype was seen repeatedly, ten times or more. The CDR3 sequence is CASSPLGRNEQFF. The CDR3 DNA reads TGTGCCAGCAGCCCCCTCGGGAGGAATGAGCAGTTCTTC. The V gene is TRBV18, the J gene TRBJ2-1, with TRBD2 identical over 7 bases. The CDR3 extends over 13 amino acids. The J segment lost 7 bases and the V segment lost 8 bases, leaving 8 bases of the junction unmatched. Germline CDR1 and CDR2: KGHSH and LQKENI.

This sequence joins TRBV18 and TRBJ2-5; D not certain. Germline CDR1 KGHSH, CDR2 LQKENI. Trimming removed 3 bases at V and 5 bases at J, with 10 bases between. This CDR3 is 13 amino acids long. CDR3 bases: TGTGCCAGCTCACCGTATAGTCAGGAGACCCAGTACTTC. It is translated as CASSPYSQETQYF.

The rearrangement joins TRBV12-3 or TRBV12-4 to TRBJ2-7; TRBD1 is a possible D gene (6 bases). Trimming left V 5 bases short and J 7 bases short, with 18 bases between. The CDR3 spans 14 residues. The CDR3 nucleotides read TGTGCCAGCAGTCCGGGACATGCTGTAAGTGAGCAGTACTTC. The encoded protein is CASSPGHAVSEQYF.

This clonotype showed up many times. The chain has TRBV6-5 and TRBJ1-1; D gene uncertain. V lost 0 bases, J lost 2 bases, and 7 bases lay in between. The germline V gene encodes CDR1 MNHEY and CDR2 SVGAGI. This CDR3 has 14 amino acids. DNA for the CDR3: TGTGCCAGCAGTTACTCCCAAATAAACACTGAAGCTTTCTTT. Protein sequence: CASSYSQINTEAFF.

The rearrangement joins TRBV18 to TRBJ2-3, with a weak D call TRBD2 (6 bases). V was pared by 6 bases and J by 3 bases, with 19 bases between. Germline V lookup: CDR1 KGHSH, CDR2 LQKENI. The CDR3 runs to 16 residues. The CDR3 sequence: CASSLGGRDWTDTQYF. The CDR3, as DNA: TGTGCCAGCTCGCTTGGGGGGAGAGATTGGACAGATACGCAGTATTTT.

This clonotype was found many times. The rearrangement uses TRBV12-3 or TRBV12-4 and TRBJ2-4; 8 positions agree with TRBD2. This CDR3 region has 13 residues. J gave up 7 bases and V 3 bases, and 2 bases lay outside the gene matches. The CDR3 region has the DNA TGTGCCAGCAGTTTGCGGGGGGTGAACATTCAGTACTTC. This encodes CASSLRGVNIQYF.

This clonotype was seen more than once but under ten times. The V gene is TRBV19, the J gene TRBJ2-1; 9 bases are a match to TRBD2. CDR1 is LNHDA, CDR2 SQIVND, per germline (reference sequence). Trimming took 5 bases from V and 9 from J; bases not matched to a gene: 14. CDR3 length: 16 residues. Here the CDR3 DNA reads TGTGCCAGTAGTGGTCGGGGGCTAGCGGGAAGGAGTGAGCAGTTCTTC. Translating gives CASSGRGLAGRSEQFF.

This clonotype was detected ten times or more. The V and J genes are TRBV3-1 and TRBJ2-1; D possibly corresponds to TRBD1 (6 bases). Trimming took 4 bases from V and 12 from J, leaving 13 bases between them. The length of the CDR3 is 12 residues. Germline V gives CDR1 LGHDT, CDR2 YNNKEL (reference sequence). The chain's CDR3 is CASSLPKGGQFF. CDR3 DNA sequence: TGTGCCAGCAGCCTGCCCAAAGGGGGGCAGTTCTTC.

This clonotype occurred many times. The germline gene is not matched at one end of the junction; a read error may be the cause. The V call is TRBV5-1, the J call TRBJ1-1; D gene uncertain. The CDR3 is 14 residues long. Germline CDR1 reads SGHRS; CDR2 reads YFSETQ. The CDR3 sequence is CASSPSTTNTEAFF. For the CDR3, the DNA is TGTGCCAGCAGCCCTTCGACAACGAACACTGAAGCTTTCTTT.